The present T cell receptor beta chain was sequenced within a study of GPR56 and killer-like receptors on CD4 memory cells (dated by TCRdb to the late 2010s). About the study as a whole: The study proposed that the stepwise gain of KLRB1, KLRG1, GPR56 and finally KLRF1 marks human CD4+ memory T-cell differentiation and cytokine production potential. The healthy blood donors were described in the study as age-matched to the liver disease patients, whose median age was around 73 years. General conclusions and limits of the study: Low clonal frequency was observed in the marker-negative population, and a progressive increase in clonal frequency, with a corresponding decrease in TCRbeta diversity, was observed along the proposed pathway. Rather than full repertoires, the diversity and similarity analyses used only the 100 most expanded clones in each population. The clones that dominated late populations 4 and 5 were also present in early populations 1 and 2, and the authors interpreted this finding as evidence for linear differentiation. Overlap of TCR repertoires was especially pronounced between late populations 4 and 5, and partly extended to population 3.

Sequenced on an Illumina HiSeq 2500. To build sequencing libraries, a previously published PCR protocol was used to amplify the recombined TCRbeta locus. Per the authors' processing: Any read whose average quality score fell below 30 was discarded, and IMSEQ was used to process the reads that remained. Vbeta gene, Jbeta gene and CDR3 amino acid sequence were used to define clonotypes. Repertoire overlap between populations was quantified with the Morisita-Horn index computed on the top 100 expanded clones. Renyi diversity profiles calculated on the top 100 expanded clones were used to assess clonal diversity. The reads went through TCRdb reprocessing, and each CDR3 protein sequence gets one entry with no DNA. TCRdb's processing, not the authors' own work, is the source of the V and J calls. For this sample, the table gives about 990 distinct CDR3 sequences. The ten largest clones capture less than 20% of the sample.

On this clonotype itself: Its antigen is unknown.

The cysteine opens and the phenylalanine closes a CDR3 of 15 amino acids. The DNA is not on file. As encoded in the germline V gene, CDR1 is MNHNS while CDR2 is SASEGT. Prior to TCRbeta sequencing, five KLR/GPR56-defined CD4+ populations were enriched by fluorescence-activated cell sorting. TCRbeta repertoires of five CD4+ T-cell subsets defined by KLRB1, KLRG1, GPR56 and KLRF1 expression were sequenced to test a linear memory differentiation pathway. TCR-sequenced cells came from peripheral blood of healthy control individuals, reported as five donors in the TCRbeta analysis figure. Heparinized peripheral blood was collected, and every sample was processed within one hour of retrieval. Blood was diluted 1:2 in PBS, and peripheral blood mononuclear cells were then isolated from the diluted blood at room temperature by Biocoll density gradient centrifugation. CD4+ T cells were enriched from freshly isolated PBMCs by magnetic sorting with anti-CD4 MicroBeads before flow sorting. A BD FACSAria II was used to sort CD4+ T cells, enriched from the PBMCs of healthy donors, according to marker expression. Surface staining used anti-KLRB1 clone 191B8, anti-KLRF1 clone 4A4.D10 and anti-KLRG1 clone REA261 antibodies from Miltenyi Biotec.

The receptor chain draws on TRBV6-1 and TRBJ1-4; TCRdb calls TRBD1, which cannot be checked without DNA. The clonotype comes from a human donor in good health. The sample comprised memory CD4+ T cells from blood. CDR3 region: CASSGRTGLGEKLFF.